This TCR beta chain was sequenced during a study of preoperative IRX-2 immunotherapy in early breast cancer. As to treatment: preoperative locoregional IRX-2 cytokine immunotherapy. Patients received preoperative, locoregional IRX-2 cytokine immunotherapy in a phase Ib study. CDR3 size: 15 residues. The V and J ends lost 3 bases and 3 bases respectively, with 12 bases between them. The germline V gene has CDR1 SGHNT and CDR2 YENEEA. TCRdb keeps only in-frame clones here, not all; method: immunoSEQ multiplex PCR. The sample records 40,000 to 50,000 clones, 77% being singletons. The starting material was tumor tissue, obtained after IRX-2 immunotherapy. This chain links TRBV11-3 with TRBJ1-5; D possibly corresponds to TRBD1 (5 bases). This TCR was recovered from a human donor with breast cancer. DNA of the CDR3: TGTGCCAGCAGCTTGGGAGGGACGGACAATCAGCCCCAGCATTTT. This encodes CASSLGGTDNQPQHF.